The next 27 T cell receptor beta chains were all read from a single sample in a study of type 1 and type 2 diabetes patients. Genomic DNA was the PCR template. The TCR beta CDR3 region was amplified using 30 forward and 13 reverse primers. TCRdb itself ran the multiplex PCR reads through MiXCR, one entry per CDR3 protein. The sample yields fewer than 300,000 distinct CDR3 sequences, around 47% seen once. Sequencing used peripheral blood mononuclear cells (PBMCs). These receptors were collected from a man in his late teens or twenties with type 2 diabetes.

A word on this clonotype: Its ends do not fully match the called genes, so a read error is possible. The V call is TRBV6-5, the J call TRBJ1-1, with a possible D match to TRBD1 (6 bases). Germline V gives CDR1 MNHEY, CDR2 SVGAGI. This CDR3 spans 12 amino acids. The CDR3 loop is CASSQGHTAAFF. CDR3 DNA sequence: TGTGCCAGCAGTCAGGGGCATACTGCAGCTTTCTTT.

The J gene is TRBJ1-5, the V gene TRBV2, with a tentative D call TRBD1 (5 bases). Per the germline V gene, CDR1 is SNHLY and CDR2 is FYNNEI. Deletions cut 5 bases from V and 1 base from J, with 18 bases between. The length of the CDR3 is 17 residues. CDR3 residues: CASSFPHFRDSNQPQHF. In DNA form, the CDR3 reads TGTGCCAGCAGTTTCCCTCACTTCAGGGACAGCAATCAGCCCCAGCATTTT.

This clonotype was counted a single time. The chain couples TRBV7-2 to TRBJ2-5, with D unresolved. Deletions cut 4 bases from V and 1 base from J, with 7 bases between. The CDR3 extends over 13 amino acids. CDR1 SGHTA and CDR2 FQGNSA come from the germline V gene. CDR3 amino acids: CASSSAFQETQYF. The CDR3 region has the DNA TGTGCCAGCAGCTCTGCCTTCCAAGAGACCCAGTACTTC.

This clonotype was recorded a few times. At one of its ends the junction is not consistent with the germline gene, which may arise from a read error. The chain recombines TRBV7-2 with TRBJ2-7; D is undetermined. The CDR3 extends over 12 amino acids. CDR1 SGHTA and CDR2 FQGNSA come from the germline V gene. The CDR3: CASSLGSDTRHF. The CDR3 bases are TGTGCCAGCAGCTTAGGTTCCGACACCAGGCACTTC. Full variable domain (missing parts from reference TRBV7-2 and TRBJ2-7): GAGVSQSPSNKVTEKGKDVELRCDPISGHTALYWYRQSLGQGLEFLIYFQGNSAPDKSGLPSDRFSAERTGGSVSTLTIQRTQQEDSAVYLCASSLGSDTRHFGPGTRLTVT.

This clonotype occurred a few times. This chain links TRBV6-1 with TRBJ2-1; 9 bases fit TRBD2. The CDR3 contains 15 residues. J gave up 5 bases and V 4 bases, and 6 bases lay outside the gene matches. CDR1 MNHNS and CDR2 SASEGT come from the germline V gene. This chain's CDR3 is CASSVLAGVDNEQFF. CDR3 DNA: TGTGCCAGCAGTGTCTTAGCGGGAGTCGACAATGAGCAGTTCTTC.

The rearrangement joins TRBV12-3 or TRBV12-4 to TRBJ2-5; 9 nucleotides agree with TRBD2. The CDR3 extends over 15 amino acids. V gave up 6 bases and J gave up 11 bases; unmatched junction bases: 16. The CDR3 DNA reads as TGTGCCAGCAGCTTGCGGGAGGGCCTTATGTACGTGCAGTACTTC. It specifies CASSLREGLMYVQYF.

To note about this clonotype: It is likely a read error, because the conserved phenylalanine at the end of the CDR3 is missing. The V and J genes are TRBV24-1 and TRBJ2-1; the match to TRBD1 covers 8 bases. Germline V gene data show CDR1 as KGHDR and CDR2 as SFDVKD. V shed 4 bases and J 3 bases; nucleotides not matched to a gene: 7. This CDR3 region has 16 residues. In DNA form, the CDR3 reads TGTGCCACCAGTGAGCCCGGGACAGGTCACTACAATGAGCAGTTCCTC. Translating it yields CATSEPGTGHYNEQFL.

This sequence joins TRBV7-3 and TRBJ1-2; unclear D gene. V lost 1 base, J lost 2 bases, and 8 bases lay in between. Looked up from germline, CDR1 is SGHTA and CDR2 is FQGTGA. The CDR3 is made up of 14 amino acids. This CDR3 reads CASSLIPGNYGYTF. The CDR3 DNA reads TGTGCCAGCAGCTTAATCCCGGGGAACTATGGCTACACCTTC.

This clonotype occurred once. The chain recombines TRBV15 with TRBJ1-2; D unresolved. Trimming removed 5 bases from V and 4 bases from J, with 17 bases in between. The V gene's germline CDR1 is LNHNV and CDR2 YYDKDF (reference sequence). This CDR3 spans 15 amino acids. CDR3 amino acids: CATSLSEGSGYGYTF. The CDR3 coding sequence is TGTGCCACCAGCTTAAGCGAGGGATCAGGCTATGGCTACACCTTC.

This clonotype was seen only a few times. The J gene is TRBJ2-1, the V gene TRBV7-2; D remains unclear. The CDR3 is 12 residues long. Trimming took 1 base from V and 9 from J, leaving 7 bases between them. Per germline, CDR1 SGHTA and CDR2 FQGNSA. The CDR3 loop reads CASSLGVREQFF. The CDR3 DNA reads as TGTGCCAGCAGCTTAGGGGTTCGTGAGCAGTTCTTC. Supplemented by reference TRBV7-2 and TRBJ2-1, the full variable domain reads GAGVSQSPSNKVTEKGKDVELRCDPISGHTALYWYRQSLGQGLEFLIYFQGNSAPDKSGLPSDRFSAERTGGSVSTLTIQRTQQEDSAVYLCASSLGVREQFFGPGTRLTVL.

The CDR3 nucleotides are TGCAGCGTCGATAGCGACAGGGGGCGCGATACGCAGTATTTT. Its translation is CSVDSDRGRDTQYF. The chain is built from TRBV29-1 and TRBJ2-3; 10 bases line up with TRBD1. Trimming cost V 6 bases and J 6 bases; bases outside gene matches: 9. The CDR3 has 14 amino acids. Germline V gene data show CDR1 as SQVTM and CDR2 as ANQGSEA.

The V gene is TRBV19, the J gene TRBJ2-7; TRBD2 agrees at 13 bases. V lost 6 bases to trimming and J lost 1 base; unmatched junction nucleotides: 3. The CDR3 is made up of 15 amino acids. Germline CDR1 and CDR2: LNHDA and SQIVND (reference sequence). The CDR3 nucleotides read TGTGCCAGTAGCGCGGGACTAGCGGGATCCTACGAGCAGTACTTC. This codes for CASSAGLAGSYEQYF.

This clonotype was detected a few times. This chain uses TRBV30 with TRBJ1-2, with no clear D. The CDR3 length is 13 residues. Germline loops: CDR1 GTSNPN, CDR2 SVGIG (reference sequence). Trimming removed 3 bases at V and 3 bases at J, with 11 bases between. In DNA form, the CDR3 reads TGTGCCTGGAGCTTGGAATCAGACTATGGCTACACCTTC. Translating it yields CAWSLESDYGYTF.

This chain uses TRBV18 with TRBJ1-1, with 10 positions matching TRBD1. CDR1 is KGHSH, CDR2 LQKENI, per germline. CDR3 length equals 16 residues. J was trimmed by 4 bases and V by 1 base; bases with no gene match: 6. CDR3 sequence: CASSPRDRGIVTEAFF. In nucleotides, the CDR3 is TGTGCCAGCTCACCACGGGACAGGGGAATAGTCACTGAAGCTTTCTTT.

This clonotype was seen repeatedly, ten times or more. V usage is TRBV2 and J usage is TRBJ2-2, with D possibly being TRBD2 (6 bases). Per the germline V gene, CDR1 is SNHLY and CDR2 is FYNNEI. The V gene lost 2 bases and the J gene lost 1 base, with 11 bases spanning the gap. This CDR3 region has 16 residues. CDR3 protein: CASSESGGVNTGELFF. The CDR3 bases are TGTGCCAGCAGTGAATCGGGCGGGGTGAACACCGGGGAGCTGTTTTTT.

The chain joins TRBV3-1 to TRBJ1-6; a possible D gene is TRBD1 (5 bases). The CDR3 extends over 15 amino acids. Germline CDR1 LGHDT, CDR2 YNNKEL (reference sequence). Trimming removed 4 bases from V and 6 bases from J, with 13 bases in between. CDR3 bases: TGTGCCAGCAGCCGAACGCAGGGTGGTAATTCACCCCTCCACTTT. Protein: CASSRTQGGNSPLHF.

V gene TRBV13 combines with J gene TRBJ1-2; possible D gene TRBD1, 6 bases. Germline V gene data show CDR1 as PRHDT and CDR2 as FYEKMQ (reference sequence). CDR3 length: 15 residues. Deletions cut 1 base from V and 4 bases from J, with 13 bases between. CDR3: CASSLDLGAPYGYTF. For the CDR3, the DNA is TGTGCCAGCAGCTTAGATCTGGGGGCGCCCTATGGCTACACCTTC.

The table lists this clonotype with a count of one. CDR3 in DNA: TGTGCCAGCAGCCAAGATCCTAGCGGGGACACCGGGGAGCTGTTTTTT. It translates to CASSQDPSGDTGELFF. This sequence joins TRBV4-2 and TRBJ2-2, with 9 positions matching TRBD2. Looked up from germline, CDR1 is LGHNA and CDR2 is YNFKEQ. This CDR3 has 16 amino acids. V lost 0 bases and J lost 3; bases outside the gene matches: 2.

The chain links TRBV30 to TRBJ2-5; 8 positions agree with TRBD2. The V segment lost 8 bases and the J segment 11 bases; nucleotides outside the gene matches: 16. CDR3 length: 13 residues. CDR1 and CDR2 from the germline V gene are GTSNPN and SVGIG (reference sequence). In DNA, the CDR3 is TGTGCCAGCCAGCGGGAGATGGGGTATGAGCAGTACTTC. Translated: CASQREMGYEQYF. Drawing the rest from reference TRBV30 and TRBJ2-5, the complete variable domain is SQTIHQWPATLVQPVGSPLSLECTVEGTSNPNLYWYRQAAGRGLQLLFYSVGIGQISSEVPQNLSASRPQDRQFILSSKKLLLSDSGFYLCASQREMGYEQYFGPGTRLLVL.

The rearrangement links TRBV5-5 to TRBJ1-1, with D unclear. V was trimmed by 3 bases and J by 4 bases, leaving 13 bases between them. This CDR3 is built from 14 residues. Germline-derived CDR1 and CDR2 are SGHKS and YYEKEE (reference sequence). CDR3 region: CASSWRVMSTEAFF. CDR3 sequence (DNA): TGTGCCAGCAGCTGGCGGGTTATGTCCACTGAAGCTTTCTTT. The full variable domain, its missing parts supplied by reference TRBV5-5 and TRBJ1-1, is DAGVTQSPTHLIKTRGQQVTLRCSPISGHKSVSWYQQVLGQGPQFIFQYYEKEERGRGNFPDRFSARQFPNYSSELNVNALLLGDSALYLCASSWRVMSTEAFFGQGTRLTVV.

The J gene is TRBJ2-7, the V gene TRBV20-1, with D possibly TRBD1 on 6 matching bases. V lost 2 bases, J lost 3 bases, and 17 bases lay in between. The CDR3 runs to 15 residues. Germline V gene lookup returns CDR1 DFQATT and CDR2 SNEGSKA (reference sequence). The CDR3 loop reads CSARLPRTEDYEQYF. The CDR3 DNA reads TGCAGTGCTAGACTTCCCCGGACAGAGGACTACGAGCAGTACTTC.

There are a few counts of this clonotype. The chain uses TRBV20-1 and TRBJ1-1, with D uncertain. This CDR3 has 11 amino acids. Germline assignment: CDR1 DFQATT and CDR2 SNEGSKA (reference sequence). The ends were cut back, 5 bases at V and 3 bases at J, with 7 bases in the middle. The CDR3 sequence: CSAVHDTEAFF. DNA for the CDR3: TGCAGTGCTGTCCACGACACTGAAGCTTTCTTT.

V usage is TRBV10-1 and J usage is TRBJ1-4, with TRBD1 identical over 7 bases. Germline assignment: CDR1 WNHNN and CDR2 SYGVQD (reference sequence). V shed 3 bases and J 8 bases; nucleotides not matched to a gene: 3. The CDR3 runs 13 residues. The CDR3 sequence is CASSDGTVEKLFF. In DNA form, the CDR3 reads TGCGCCAGCAGTGACGGGACAGTCGAAAAACTGTTTTTT.

This clonotype was picked up one time. The CDR3 region has the DNA TGTGCCACCAGCAGAGATCTTACCGGTCCTGGGGTCTGCGAGCAGTACTTC. Translation: CATSRDLTGPGVCEQYF. V and J are TRBV15 and TRBJ2-7; unclear D gene. The V end was cut by 0 bases, the J end by 6 bases, with 21 bases between. The CDR3 has 17 amino acids. Germline CDR1 reads LNHNV; CDR2 reads YYDKDF (reference sequence).

The chain carries TRBV7-2 and TRBJ2-2; a weak D match, TRBD1 (6 bases). Trimming pared 0 bases from V and 4 bases from J, leaving 15 bases between. There are 17 residues in the CDR3. The germline gives CDR1 SGHTA, CDR2 FQGNSA. The CDR3 DNA is TGTGCCAGCAGCTTAGCGCTCGTGGGGGCGGCCACCGGGGAGCTGTTTTTT. Translating gives CASSLALVGAATGELFF.

The gene calls are TRBV24-1 and TRBJ1-1, with D hard to call. Per the germline V gene, CDR1 is KGHDR and CDR2 is SFDVKD. V shed 5 bases and J shed 0 bases, with 9 bases lying between them. The CDR3 length is 14 residues. The CDR3: CATSANSLNTEAFF. CDR3 DNA: TGTGCCACCAGTGCCAACAGCCTGAACACTGAAGCTTTCTTT.

This clonotype was counted between two and nine times. The chain is built from TRBV2 and TRBJ2-5, with a tentative D call TRBD1 (5 bases). Germline CDR1 and CDR2: SNHLY and FYNNEI. The V gene lost 6 bases and the J gene lost 5 bases, with 16 bases spanning the gap. This CDR3 is built from 14 residues. The CDR3 DNA is TGTGCCAGCAGCCCCGACAGCCTCCATGAGACCCAGTACTTC. This encodes CASSPDSLHETQYF.